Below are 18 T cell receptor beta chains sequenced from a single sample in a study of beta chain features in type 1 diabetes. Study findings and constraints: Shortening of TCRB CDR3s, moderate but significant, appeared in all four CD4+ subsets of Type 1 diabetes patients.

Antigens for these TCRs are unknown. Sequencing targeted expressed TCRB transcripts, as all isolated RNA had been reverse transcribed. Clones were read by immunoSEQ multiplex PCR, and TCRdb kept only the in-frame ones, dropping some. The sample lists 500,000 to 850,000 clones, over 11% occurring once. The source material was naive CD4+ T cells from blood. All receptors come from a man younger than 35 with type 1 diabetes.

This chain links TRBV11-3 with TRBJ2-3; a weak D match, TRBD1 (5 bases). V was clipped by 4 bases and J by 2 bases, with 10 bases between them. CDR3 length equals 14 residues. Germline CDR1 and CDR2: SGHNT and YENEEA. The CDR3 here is CASSYTGSTDTQYF. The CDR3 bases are TGTGCCAGCAGCTACACAGGTTCCACAGATACGCAGTATTTT.

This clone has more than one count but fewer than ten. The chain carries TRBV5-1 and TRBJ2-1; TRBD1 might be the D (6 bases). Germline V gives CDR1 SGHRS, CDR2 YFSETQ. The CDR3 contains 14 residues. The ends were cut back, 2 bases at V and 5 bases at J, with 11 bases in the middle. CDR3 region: CASSLVQGNNEQFF. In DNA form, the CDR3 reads TGCGCCAGCAGCTTAGTACAGGGAAACAATGAGCAGTTCTTC.

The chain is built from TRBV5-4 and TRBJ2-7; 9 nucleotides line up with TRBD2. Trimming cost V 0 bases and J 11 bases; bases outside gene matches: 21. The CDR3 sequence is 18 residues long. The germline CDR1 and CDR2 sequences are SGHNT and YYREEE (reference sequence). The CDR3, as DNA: TGTGCCAGCAGCTTGGATACCAGCGGGAGGACCGGACCGAGTGTGGAGTACTTC. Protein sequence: CASSLDTSGRTGPSVEYF.

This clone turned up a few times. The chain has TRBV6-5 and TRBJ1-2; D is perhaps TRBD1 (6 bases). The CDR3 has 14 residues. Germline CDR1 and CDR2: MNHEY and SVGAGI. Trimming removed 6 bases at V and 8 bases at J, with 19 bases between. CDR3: CASRRTATPGGYTF. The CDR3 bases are TGTGCCAGCAGACGGACAGCTACCCCTGGAGGCTACACCTTC.

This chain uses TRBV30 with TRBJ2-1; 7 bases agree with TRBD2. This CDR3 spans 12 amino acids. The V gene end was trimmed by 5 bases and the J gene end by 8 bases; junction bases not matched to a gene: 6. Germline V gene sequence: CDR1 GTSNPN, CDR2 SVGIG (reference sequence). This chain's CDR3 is CAWGEGGDEQFF. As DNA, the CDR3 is TGTGCCTGGGGGGAGGGTGGAGATGAGCAGTTCTTC.

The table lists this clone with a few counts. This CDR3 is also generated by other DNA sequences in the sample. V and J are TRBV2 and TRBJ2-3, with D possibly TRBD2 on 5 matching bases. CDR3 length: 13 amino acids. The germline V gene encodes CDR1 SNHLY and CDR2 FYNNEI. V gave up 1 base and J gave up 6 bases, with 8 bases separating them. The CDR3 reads CASSEGRGDTQYF. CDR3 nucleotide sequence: TGTGCCAGCAGTGAAGGCAGAGGGGATACGCAGTATTTT.

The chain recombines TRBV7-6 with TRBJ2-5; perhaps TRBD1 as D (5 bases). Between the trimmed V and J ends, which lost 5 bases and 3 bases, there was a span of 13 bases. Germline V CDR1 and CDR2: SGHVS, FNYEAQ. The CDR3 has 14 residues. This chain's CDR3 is CASSLGQIKETQYF. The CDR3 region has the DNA TGTGCCAGCAGCCTAGGACAAATAAAAGAGACCCAGTACTTC.

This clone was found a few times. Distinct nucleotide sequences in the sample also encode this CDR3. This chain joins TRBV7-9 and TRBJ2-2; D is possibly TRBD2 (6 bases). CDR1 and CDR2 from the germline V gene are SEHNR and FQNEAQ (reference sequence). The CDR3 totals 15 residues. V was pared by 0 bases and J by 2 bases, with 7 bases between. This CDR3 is CASSLAAGNTGELFF. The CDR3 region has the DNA TGTGCCAGCAGCTTAGCCGCGGGAAACACCGGGGAGCTGTTTTTT.

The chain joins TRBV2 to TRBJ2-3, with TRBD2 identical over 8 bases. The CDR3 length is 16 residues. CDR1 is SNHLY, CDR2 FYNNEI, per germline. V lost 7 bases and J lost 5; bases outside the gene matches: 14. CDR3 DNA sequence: TGTGCCAGCAAAACCGGAGCGGGGGCGCTCAAAGATACGCAGTATTTT. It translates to CASKTGAGALKDTQYF.

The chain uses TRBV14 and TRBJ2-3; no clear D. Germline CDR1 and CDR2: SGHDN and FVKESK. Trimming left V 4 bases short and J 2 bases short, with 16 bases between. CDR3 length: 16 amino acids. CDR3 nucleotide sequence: TGTGCCAGCAGCCCCGAGGAGTATCGGAACACAGATACGCAGTATTTT. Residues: CASSPEEYRNTDTQYF.

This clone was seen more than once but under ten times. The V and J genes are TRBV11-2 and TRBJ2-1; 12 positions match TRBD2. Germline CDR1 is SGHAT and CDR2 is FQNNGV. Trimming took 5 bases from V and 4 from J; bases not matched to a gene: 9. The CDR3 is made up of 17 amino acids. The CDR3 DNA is TGTGCCAGCAGCCACGGGGAGACTAGCGGGAGATACAATGAGCAGTTCTTC. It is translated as CASSHGETSGRYNEQFF.

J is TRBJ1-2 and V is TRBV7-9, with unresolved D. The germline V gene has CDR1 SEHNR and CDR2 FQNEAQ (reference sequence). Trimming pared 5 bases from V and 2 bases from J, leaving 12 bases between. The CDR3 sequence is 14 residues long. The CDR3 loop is CASSVYSRNYGYTF. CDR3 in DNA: TGTGCCAGCAGCGTATACAGCCGAAACTATGGCTACACCTTC.

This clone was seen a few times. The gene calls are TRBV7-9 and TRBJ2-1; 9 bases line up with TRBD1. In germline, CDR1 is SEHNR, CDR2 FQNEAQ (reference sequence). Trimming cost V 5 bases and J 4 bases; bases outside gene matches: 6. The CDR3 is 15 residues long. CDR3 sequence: CASSPGTGRYNEQFF. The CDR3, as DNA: TGTGCCAGCAGCCCCGGGACAGGGAGGTACAATGAGCAGTTCTTC.

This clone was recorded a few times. CDR3 sequence: CAWSNRAVGLYGYTF. The DNA for the CDR3 is TGTGCCTGGAGTAACAGGGCGGTGGGACTCTATGGCTACACCTTC. The chain links TRBV30 to TRBJ1-2; the D gene is possibly TRBD1 (6 bases). CDR1 and CDR2 from the germline V gene are GTSNPN and SVGIG (reference sequence). The germline V and J ends were trimmed by 2 bases and 4 bases, with 17 bases remaining between them. The CDR3 is 15 amino acids.

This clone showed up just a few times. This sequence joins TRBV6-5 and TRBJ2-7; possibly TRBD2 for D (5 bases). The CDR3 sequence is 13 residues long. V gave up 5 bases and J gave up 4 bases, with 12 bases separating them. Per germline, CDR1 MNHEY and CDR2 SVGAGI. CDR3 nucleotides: TGTGCCAGCAGTGTCCGGGATCCTTACGAGCAGTACTTC. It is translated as CASSVRDPYEQYF.

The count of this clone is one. CDR3 sequence: CASSSVGQVYGYTF. The CDR3 nucleotides read TGTGCCAGCAGCTCTGTAGGGCAGGTCTATGGCTACACCTTC. The chain employs TRBV7-2 and TRBJ1-2; unclear D gene. Germline V gene data show CDR1 as SGHTA and CDR2 as FQGNSA. CDR3 length: 14 amino acids. Trimming took 4 bases from V and 4 from J, leaving 13 bases between them.

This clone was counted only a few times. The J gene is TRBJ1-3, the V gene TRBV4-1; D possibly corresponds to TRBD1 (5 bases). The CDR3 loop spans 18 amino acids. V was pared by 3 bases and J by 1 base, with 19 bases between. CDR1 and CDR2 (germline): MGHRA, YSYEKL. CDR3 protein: CASSHPERGGRSGNTIYF. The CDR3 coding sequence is TGCGCCAGCAGCCACCCCGAGCGGGGGGGAAGGTCTGGAAACACCATATATTTT.

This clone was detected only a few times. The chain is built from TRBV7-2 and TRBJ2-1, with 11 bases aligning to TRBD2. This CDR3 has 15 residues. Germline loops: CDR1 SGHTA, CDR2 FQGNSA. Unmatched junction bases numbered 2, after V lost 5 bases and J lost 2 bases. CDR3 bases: TGTGCCAGCAGCCAGGGACTAGCGGCCTACAATGAGCAGTTCTTC. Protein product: CASSQGLAAYNEQFF.